One and the same sample provided the 24 T cell receptor beta chains below, sequenced in a study of T cell responses to AZD1222 COVID-19 vaccine. The method was immunoSEQ multiplex PCR; TCRdb's version includes in-frame clones alone and lacks a portion of them. The table shows 150,000 to 250,000 clones, with over 85% occurring only once. The sample in question was peripheral blood, obtained 28 days after the second AZD1222 dose. The receptors here all came from an adult who received the AZD1222 COVID-19 vaccine.

This rearrangement joins TRBV7-2 to TRBJ2-7; 10 bases agree with TRBD1. V gave up 3 bases and J gave up 4 bases; unmatched junction bases: 6. Germline V gene data show CDR1 as SGHTA and CDR2 as FQGNSA. This CDR3 is built from 15 residues. The CDR3 sequence: CASSFGTGDSYEQYF. The CDR3 DNA reads as TGTGCCAGCAGCTTCGGGACAGGGGATTCTTACGAGCAGTACTTC.

V and J are TRBV28 and TRBJ1-2; D ambiguous. Germline V CDR1 and CDR2: MDHEN, SYDVKM. The CDR3 has 12 residues. V lost 3 bases, J lost 4 bases, and 6 bases lay in between. DNA for the CDR3: TGTGCCAGCAGTTTCGGGCTCTATGGCTACACCTTC. Amino acid sequence: CASSFGLYGYTF.

The gene calls are TRBV2 and TRBJ1-3; D unclear. This CDR3 is built from 12 residues. Germline CDR1 is SNHLY and CDR2 is FYNNEI. The V and J ends lost 4 bases and 4 bases respectively, with 5 bases between them. CDR3 sequence (DNA): TGTGCCAGCAGTGGAGTAGGAAACACCATATATTTT. Its protein product is CASSGVGNTIYF.

This chain uses TRBV7-3 with TRBJ1-1, with D perhaps matching TRBD1 (5 bases). The CDR3 totals 14 residues. CDR1 is SGHTA, CDR2 FQGTGA, per germline. The ends were cut back, 1 base at V and 5 bases at J, with 11 bases in the middle. Here the CDR3 reads CASSLKGRETEAFF. The CDR3 DNA follows: TGTGCCAGCAGCTTAAAGGGGAGAGAGACTGAAGCTTTCTTT.

V gene TRBV13 combines with J gene TRBJ1-5; TRBD1 might be the D (5 bases). CDR3 length: 17 amino acids. The V end was cut by 0 bases, the J end by 5 bases, with 17 bases between. Germline CDR1 and CDR2: PRHDT and FYEKMQ (reference sequence). CDR3 region: CASSLGGDPPGDQPQHF. CDR3 coding DNA: TGTGCCAGCAGCTTAGGCGGGGACCCTCCGGGGGATCAGCCCCAGCATTTT.

The chain is built from TRBV29-1 and TRBJ2-7, with a weak D call TRBD1 (5 bases). Germline V CDR1 and CDR2: SQVTM, ANQGSEA. The V gene lost 6 bases and the J gene lost 3 bases, with 9 bases spanning the gap. CDR3 length: 11 residues. CDR3 sequence reads: CSVADSYEQYF. CDR3 DNA sequence: TGCAGCGTCGCTGACAGCTACGAGCAGTACTTC.

This clone was counted a few times. The chain links TRBV5-1 to TRBJ2-1; 9 bases line up with TRBD2. The CDR3 totals 16 residues. J gave up 7 bases and V 4 bases, and 12 bases lay outside the gene matches. The germline V gene has CDR1 SGHRS and CDR2 YFSETQ. For the CDR3, the DNA is TGCGCCAGCAGCAATCTCCCGAGCGGGGGGTATAATGAGCAGTTCTTC. It encodes CASSNLPSGGYNEQFF.

In this sample, this clone turned up once. The chain combines TRBV5-6 with TRBJ1-2, with D possibly TRBD1 on 6 matching bases. CDR3 length: 14 residues. The ends were cut back, 2 bases at V and 3 bases at J, with 11 bases in the middle. Germline V gene lookup returns CDR1 SGHDT and CDR2 YYEEEE. CDR3 residues: CASSFRGGHYGYTF. The CDR3 region has the DNA TGTGCCAGCAGCTTTAGGGGGGGGCACTATGGCTACACCTTC.

V and J are TRBV3-1 (or the pseudogene TRBV3-2) and TRBJ2-1, with 10 nucleotides matching TRBD2. The CDR3 runs to 15 residues. Germline V gene data show CDR1 as LGHDT and CDR2 as YNNKEL (reference sequence). The V and J ends lost 3 bases and 10 bases, in that order; junction bases with no gene match: 9. This CDR3 reads CASSHLAGALWEQFF. The CDR3, as DNA: TGTGCCAGCAGCCATCTAGCGGGGGCCCTGTGGGAGCAGTTCTTC.

This clone has only one observation. The chain is built from TRBV5-6 and TRBJ2-1, with D possibly TRBD2 on 6 matching bases. CDR3 length: 15 amino acids. Between the trimmed V and J ends, which lost 4 bases and 8 bases, there was a span of 19 bases. Germline CDR1 SGHDT, CDR2 YYEEEE. DNA for the CDR3: TGTGCCAGCAGCCCACCCGGGGGTACAGTGCATGAGCAGTTCTTC. It translates to CASSPPGGTVHEQFF.

The chain couples TRBV6-2 or TRBV6-3 to TRBJ2-5; D gene uncertain. Looked up from germline, CDR1 is MNHEY and CDR2 is SVGEGT. The germline V and J ends were trimmed by 4 bases and 5 bases, with 8 bases remaining between them. The CDR3 has 12 amino acids. The CDR3 region is CASSFSPETQYF. The CDR3 bases are TGTGCCAGCAGTTTTTCCCCTGAGACCCAGTACTTC.

This chain's CDR3 is CASSLGLGNTIYF. CDR3 bases: TGTGCCAGCAGCTTAGGCCTCGGAAACACCATATATTTT. This rearrangement joins TRBV13 to TRBJ1-3; D unresolved. V lost 0 bases and J lost 4, with 4 bases in between. The CDR3 length is 13 residues. Germline assignment: CDR1 PRHDT and CDR2 FYEKMQ (reference sequence). The full variable domain, completed using reference TRBV13 and TRBJ1-3, is AAGVIQSPRHLIKEKRETATLKCYPIPRHDTVYWYQQGPGQDPQFLISFYEKMQSDKGSIPDRFSAQQFSDYHSELNMSSLELGDSALYFCASSLGLGNTIYFGEGSWLTVV.

The gene calls are TRBV18 and TRBJ1-2; D not certain. V was cut by 2 bases and J by 0 bases, with 13 bases left in between. Germline CDR1 and CDR2: KGHSH and LQKENI. This CDR3 region has 16 residues. The CDR3 reads CASSPMQQTSNYGYTF. CDR3 nucleotide sequence: TGTGCCAGCTCACCAATGCAGCAAACCTCTAACTATGGCTACACCTTC.

CDR3 residues: CASSGDVTYEQYF. CDR3 in DNA: TGTGCCAGCTCGGGGGACGTTACCTACGAGCAGTACTTC. This rearrangement joins TRBV25-1 to TRBJ2-7, with a weak D call TRBD2 (6 bases). V was pared by 8 bases and J by 2 bases, with 13 bases between. From germline, CDR1 is MGHDK and CDR2 SYGVNS. The CDR3 consists of 13 residues.

The chain recombines TRBV19 with TRBJ1-1; unclear D gene. Germline values: CDR1 LNHDA, CDR2 SQIVND (reference sequence). Trimming cost V 3 bases and J 10 bases, with 9 bases left between them. There are 11 residues in the CDR3. CDR3 DNA: TGTGCCAGTAGTATTGTGTCGGGAGCTTTCTTT. It is translated as CASSIVSGAFF.

V is TRBV5-1 and J is TRBJ2-2, with D possibly matching TRBD1 (6 bases). The V gene lost 5 bases and the J gene lost 4 bases, with 18 bases spanning the gap. Germline V CDR1 and CDR2: SGHRS, YFSETQ. This CDR3 spans 16 amino acids. This CDR3 is CASSGFKGVSTGELFF. CDR3 sequence (DNA): TGCGCCAGCAGTGGCTTTAAGGGGGTGAGCACCGGGGAGCTGTTTTTT.

This sequence joins TRBV28 and TRBJ1-2; D not certain. The V gene lost 3 bases and the J gene lost 3 bases, with 8 bases spanning the gap. Germline lookup yields CDR1 MDHEN and CDR2 SYDVKM. This CDR3 has 13 residues. The CDR3 DNA reads as TGTGCCAGCAGTTTCACTGATTACTATGGCTACACCTTC. Translated: CASSFTDYYGYTF.

The chain combines TRBV7-8 with TRBJ1-5, with a weak D call TRBD1 (5 bases). The V end lost 3 bases, the J end lost 5 bases, and 8 bases lay between the germline ends. CDR3 length: 13 residues. Germline V gene lookup returns CDR1 SGHVS and CDR2 FQNEAQ. In DNA, the CDR3 is TGTGCCAGCAGCTTCTTGGGGGATCAGCCCCAGCATTTT. Protein: CASSFLGDQPQHF.

This rearrangement joins TRBV5-1 to TRBJ2-3; D is perhaps TRBD1 (6 bases). This CDR3 contains 18 residues. V was shortened by 0 bases and J by 4 bases, with 21 bases between the two germline ends. CDR1 and CDR2 from the germline V gene are SGHRS and YFSETQ. The CDR3 coding sequence is TGCGCCAGCAGCTTGGTTAGGTGGGACCAGGGGTCATCAGATACGCAGTATTTT. Translating gives CASSLVRWDQGSSDTQYF.

The chain links TRBV6-5 to TRBJ1-6; D gene uncertain. The germline V and J ends were trimmed by 0 bases and 8 bases, with 14 bases remaining between them. Germline V CDR1 and CDR2: MNHEY, SVGAGI. The CDR3 is 16 residues long. For the CDR3, the DNA is TGTGCCAGCAGTTACTCGTTCTCCCGGCGGGATTCACCCCTCCACTTT. Amino acid sequence: CASSYSFSRRDSPLHF.

This clone has a single count. V and J are TRBV7-3 and TRBJ1-2, with a possible D match to TRBD1 (5 bases). Trimming took 5 bases from V and 2 from J, leaving 9 bases between them. The germline gives CDR1 SGHTA, CDR2 FQGTGA. CDR3 length equals 13 residues. The CDR3 spells CASSPDSNYGYTF. As DNA, the CDR3 is TGTGCCAGCAGCCCAGACAGCAACTATGGCTACACCTTC.

This clone came up once. The chain employs TRBV28 and TRBJ1-2; D not resolved. The germline V and J ends were trimmed by 6 bases and 6 bases, with 11 bases remaining between them. Germline CDR1 MDHEN, CDR2 SYDVKM. The CDR3 is 12 residues long. In nucleotides, the CDR3 is TGTGCCAGCAGCCTGGAGTTTAATGGCTACACCTTC. It specifies CASSLEFNGYTF.

The genes are TRBV4-3 and TRBJ2-1; 10 positions agree with TRBD2. This CDR3 comprises 15 residues. Germline V gene lookup returns CDR1 LGHNA and CDR2 YSLEER. The V and J ends lost 1 base and 8 bases, in that order; junction bases with no gene match: 5. The CDR3 DNA follows: TGCGCCAGCAGCCAAGGAAGCGGGGGGGCCTATGAGCAGTTCTTC. Amino acid sequence: CASSQGSGGAYEQFF.

Comment on this clone: Distinct nucleotide sequences in the sample also encode this CDR3. The chain is built from TRBV18 and TRBJ1-1; D unresolved. This CDR3 is 14 amino acids long. Trimming left V 3 bases short and J 1 base short, with 9 bases between. Germline V gives CDR1 KGHSH, CDR2 LQKENI. The CDR3 sequence: CASSPPATNTEAFF. The DNA for the CDR3 is TGTGCCAGCTCACCTCCGGCAACGAACACTGAAGCTTTCTTT.